Reported below is one TCR beta chain. The antigen remains unidentified. This CDR3 is 17 amino acids long. V lost 8 bases and J lost 0, with 20 bases in between. The entry originates in a study of CD8 T cells in Susac syndrome. The RNA input was 0.5 to 1 ug, and it was reverse transcribed with random hexamers. Across 54 Vbeta and 13 Jbeta, TCR beta CDR3 was amplified with immunoSEQ multiplex PCR. From the immunoSEQ multiplex PCR reads, TCRdb called clonotypes with MiXCR, one entry per CDR3 protein. The sample has 160,000 or so distinct CDR3 sequences, over 85% seen once. Sequencing targeted TCR beta in T cells from blood (CD8+ and CD4+). Negative isolation yielded the CD8+ and CD4+ T cells, while FACS enriched the TEMRA cells. General study points: Only a relatively small number of individuals were included in the TCR sequencing and HLA analysis.

The source is a human donor in good health. The sequenced sample was CD4+ T cells from PBMCs. The chain couples TRBV12-3 or TRBV12-4 to TRBJ2-4; D unclear. The DNA for the CDR3 is TGTGCCAGCTCATCATCACTCAGACAACTAGCCAAAAACATTCAGTACTTC. This codes for CASSSSLRQLAKNIQYF.